One and the same sample provided the 14 T cell receptor beta chains below, sequenced in a study of shared clonotypes between healthy human individuals. Measured with immunoSEQ multiplex PCR; TCRdb has only the in-frame clones, and not every one. There are some 2.1 million clones in the sample; 85% to 95% occur only once, and more than 0.1% lies in the top ten. The sample taken for sequencing was naive CD4+ T cells sorted from blood. Noted subset: CD45RA+ positively selected. The receptors stem from a man younger than 35 in good health.

The chain combines TRBV2 with TRBJ2-1; a weak D match, TRBD2 (6 bases). The CDR3 totals 16 residues. Trimming removed 7 bases at V and 0 bases at J, with 16 bases between. The V gene's germline CDR1 is SNHLY and CDR2 FYNNEI. CDR3 nucleotide sequence: TGTGCCAGCACCCGATCGGAGGGAGGCTCCTACAATGAGCAGTTCTTC. It codes for CASTRSEGGSYNEQFF.

The V call is TRBV6-1, the J call TRBJ1-1, with 9 bases fitting TRBD1. V dropped 6 bases and J dropped 4; count of bases not matched to a gene: 3. CDR3 size: 13 residues. The germline gives CDR1 MNHNS, CDR2 SASEGT. CDR3 in amino acids: CASRPDRGTEAFF. DNA for the CDR3: TGTGCCAGCAGGCCGGACAGGGGCACTGAAGCTTTCTTT.

This chain links TRBV27 with TRBJ2-7, with a tentative D call TRBD1 (6 bases). V was clipped by 6 bases and J by 3 bases, with 12 bases between them. Germline CDR1 MNHEY, CDR2 SMNVEV (reference sequence). The length of the CDR3 is 13 residues. Written as DNA, the CDR3 is TGTGCCAGCAGCTTGGGACACCTCTACGAGCAGTACTTC. It encodes CASSLGHLYEQYF.

This clone was recorded only once. The chain couples TRBV5-4 to TRBJ2-3; D ambiguous. This CDR3 spans 16 amino acids. Between the trimmed V and J ends, which lost 2 bases and 2 bases, there was a span of 15 bases. The germline CDR1 and CDR2 sequences are SGHNT and YYREEE (reference sequence). In nucleotides, the CDR3 is TGTGCCAGCAGCTTAGTCTCCTTGCGACACACAGATACGCAGTATTTT. The encoded protein is CASSLVSLRHTDTQYF.

DNA of the CDR3: TGTGCCAGCAGCGCGGCGCAGGGGGCCGGCACTGAAGCTTTCTTT. This translates into CASSAAQGAGTEAFF. The V and J genes are TRBV9 and TRBJ1-1; 8 bases agree with TRBD1. Losses at the gene ends were 3 bases for V and 4 bases for J; bases not matched to a gene: 8. The germline V gene has CDR1 SGDLS and CDR2 YYNGEE. This CDR3 contains 15 residues.

This sequence joins TRBV15 and TRBJ2-7; the D call may be TRBD1 or TRBD2 (5 bases each). Looked up from germline, CDR1 is LNHNV and CDR2 is YYDKDF (reference sequence). V shed 0 bases and J shed 6 bases, with 12 bases lying between them. The CDR3 is made up of 14 amino acids. CDR3 sequence reads: CATSRDIGTAEQYF. Here the CDR3 DNA reads TGTGCCACCAGCAGAGATATCGGGACGGCCGAGCAGTACTTC.

V gene TRBV5-6 combines with J gene TRBJ1-6; a possible D gene is TRBD1 (6 bases). The germline V gene has CDR1 SGHDT and CDR2 YYEEEE. V lost 0 bases, J lost 7 bases, and 8 bases lay in between. This CDR3 region has 14 residues. The DNA of the CDR3 is TGTGCCAGCAGCTTGGTTGGGACAAATTCACCCCTCCACTTT. This gives the protein CASSLVGTNSPLHF.

Details on this clone: Other DNA sequences in the same sample also yield this CDR3. The gene calls are TRBV20-1 and TRBJ2-2, with unresolved D. The CDR3 is 11 residues long. Germline V gene lookup returns CDR1 DFQATT and CDR2 SNEGSKA (reference sequence). V shed 3 bases and J shed 5 bases, with 4 bases lying between them. The CDR3 nucleotides read TGCAGTGCTAGTTATACCGGGGAGCTGTTTTTT. Residues: CSASYTGELFF.

This chain links TRBV7-2 with TRBJ2-5; D is ambiguous. This CDR3 has 15 amino acids. Trimming took 0 bases from V and 3 from J, leaving 11 bases between them. CDR1 is SGHTA, CDR2 FQGNSA, per germline. The CDR3 DNA is TGTGCCAGCAGCTTAGCAGGGCGGTATGAAGAGACCCAGTACTTC. It specifies CASSLAGRYEETQYF.

V gene TRBV27 combines with J gene TRBJ2-6, with 7 bases lining up with TRBD1. Germline assignment: CDR1 MNHEY and CDR2 SMNVEV (reference sequence). There are 19 residues in the CDR3. The V and J ends lost 2 bases and 0 bases, in that order; junction bases with no gene match: 10. The CDR3 DNA reads TGTGCCAGCAGTTTAGGGTTCGGGACAGTTGGCTCTGGGGCCAACGTCCTGACTTTC. This codes for CASSLGFGTVGSGANVLTF.

Points on this clone: Other nucleotide sequences from this sample produce the same CDR3. The rearrangement joins TRBV9 to TRBJ1-2; TRBD1 is a possible D gene (5 bases). The CDR3 totals 13 residues. Germline assignment: CDR1 SGDLS and CDR2 YYNGEE. Trimming removed 0 bases from V and 4 bases from J, with 7 bases in between. In DNA form, the CDR3 reads TGTGCCAGCAGCGTAGGACAGTCCTATGGCTACACCTTC. It yields the protein CASSVGQSYGYTF. The full variable domain, in which reference TRBV9 and TRBJ1-2 provide the parts outside the CDR3, is DSGVTQTPKHLITATGQRVTLRCSPRSGDLSVYWYQQSLDQGLQFLIQYYNGEERAKGNILERFSAQQFPDLHSELNLSSLELGDSALYFCASSVGQSYGYTFGSGTRLTVV.

V gene TRBV18 combines with J gene TRBJ2-7; the D gene could be TRBD1 or TRBD2 (5 bases each). Trimming removed 3 bases at V and 6 bases at J, with 9 bases between. The CDR3 contains 12 residues. The germline V gene has CDR1 KGHSH and CDR2 LQKENI. CDR3 coding DNA: TGTGCCAGCTCACCGGCAGGGACCGAGCAGTACTTC. It translates to CASSPAGTEQYF.

The chain couples TRBV2 to TRBJ1-6, with 7 bases matching TRBD1. This CDR3 region has 15 residues. CDR1 SNHLY and CDR2 FYNNEI come from the germline V gene. Unmatched junction bases numbered 5, after V lost 2 bases and J lost 7 bases. As DNA, the CDR3 is TGTGCCAGCAGTGAAAGGGGGCCTGGGAATTCACCCCTCCACTTT. Its translation is CASSERGPGNSPLHF.

The chain uses TRBV5-1 and TRBJ2-7; 12 bases are shared with TRBD1. CDR1 and CDR2 from the germline V gene are SGHRS and YFSETQ. The CDR3 is made up of 16 amino acids. The ends lost 0 bases at V and 3 bases at J; junction bases unmatched: 4. The CDR3 here is CASSLVGTGGHYEQYF. CDR3 bases: TGCGCCAGCAGCTTGGTGGGGACAGGGGGCCACTACGAGCAGTACTTC.